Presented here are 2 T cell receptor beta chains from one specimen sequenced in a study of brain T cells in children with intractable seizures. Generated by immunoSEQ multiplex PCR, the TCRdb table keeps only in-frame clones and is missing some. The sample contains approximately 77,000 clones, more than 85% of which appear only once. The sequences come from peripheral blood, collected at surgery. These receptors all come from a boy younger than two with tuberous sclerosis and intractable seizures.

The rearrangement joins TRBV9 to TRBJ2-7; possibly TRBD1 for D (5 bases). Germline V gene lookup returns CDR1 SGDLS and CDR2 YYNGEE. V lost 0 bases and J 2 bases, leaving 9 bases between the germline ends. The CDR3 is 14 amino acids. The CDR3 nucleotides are TGTGCCAGCAGCGTAGGCGACAGCCCCTACGAGCAGTACTTC. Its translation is CASSVGDSPYEQYF.

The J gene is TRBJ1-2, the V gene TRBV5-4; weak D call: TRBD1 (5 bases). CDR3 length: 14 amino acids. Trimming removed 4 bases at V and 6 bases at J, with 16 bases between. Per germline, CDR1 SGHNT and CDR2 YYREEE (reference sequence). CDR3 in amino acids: CASSPNGGRDGYTF. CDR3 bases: TGTGCCAGCAGCCCCAATGGGGGGAGAGATGGCTACACCTTC.